The entry below gives a single TCR beta chain sequence along with its context. Produced via immunoSEQ multiplex PCR; TCRdb's table is partial and in-frame only. Seen here are about 150,000 clones, more than 85% observed once, and the top ten hold approximately 4.9%. V lost 3 bases, J lost 5 bases, and 7 bases lay in between. Germline V gene lookup returns CDR1 SGHVS and CDR2 FQNEAQ. The CDR3 totals 13 residues. This sample is part of a study of T cell responses to AZD1222 COVID-19 vaccine. The specimen was peripheral blood, collected on day 0 of AZD1222 vaccination. This TCR came from an adult in good health. The chain links TRBV7-8 to TRBJ2-2, with TRBD2 as a possible D gene (6 bases). In nucleotides, the CDR3 is TGTGCCAGCAGCTTTGGGGGGACCGGGGAGCTGTTTTTT. Encoded protein: CASSFGGTGELFF.